The entry that follows covers one T cell receptor beta chain sequence. Its antigen remains unidentified. This record belongs to a study of regulatory T cells in long-lasting Graves disease. General study points: TRBV28 was favored in persistent disease, as were TRBJ1-2 and TRBJ2-5. Limited samples may have lowered accuracy.

iRepertoire HTBI primers and Arm-PCR of CDR3 regions built TCR beta libraries. TCRdb fed the multiplex PCR reads into MiXCR, producing one record per CDR3 protein. Among roughly 400,000 distinct CDR3 sequences, under 25% were seen once, and the ten largest hold less than 25%. CDR1 and CDR2 (germline): SGHNT, YYREEE (reference sequence). Trimming pared 3 bases from V and 0 bases from J, leaving 12 bases between. This CDR3 has 15 residues. The time point is: persistent/refractory GD, antithyroid drugs over 5 years with positive TRAb. Researchers made the TCR library from RNA that was extracted from PBMCs. EDTA tubes received nine milliliters of drawn peripheral blood.

The chain combines TRBV5-4 with TRBJ1-2, with D uncertain. The sequence was collected from a female donor with Graves disease. This material consisted of peripheral blood mononuclear cells (PBMCs), taken when the disease was refractory, from a patient treated with antithyroid drugs. The CDR3 reads CASSSIQEANYGYTF. DNA of the CDR3: TGTGCCAGCAGCTCCATACAAGAAGCTAACTATGGCTACACCTTC.